The source of this TCR beta chain is a study of blood T cell repertoires in COVID-19 (TCRdb year 2020). Some background on the complete study: Samples covering the acute and convalescent phases of COVID-19 were provided by collaborators in the United States, Italy and Spain. Samples were obtained from the ongoing ImmuneRACE study (first 160 participants) and from 1,254 subjects provided by 6 global collaborators. Where HLA class I and class II types were available, the types were taken from metadata supplied by the sample provider, not from assay-based typing. A de-identified subject ID, COVID-19 status, age in years and sex were almost always included in the sample metadata. The material from the prospective study consisted of cDNA or gDNA derived from T cells, B-cell-depleted T cells, or PBMCs. Subjects who had been exposed to COVID-19, were actively infected with it, or had recovered from it provided the deeply sampled blood TCRbeta repertoires that made up the dataset. The repertoires were released in a freely available public database meant as a resource for research on the immune response to SARS-CoV-2. Broad study findings and their caveats: The quantity of clinical and demographic metadata differed by source and by participant and was supplied without curation.

Collaborating institutions collected whole blood in K2EDTA tubes following their own protocols. Collaborator samples were shipped for TCRbeta analysis as frozen whole blood, isolated PBMCs, or DNA extracted from either sample type. CDR1 and CDR2, per the germline V gene (reference sequence), are DFQATT and SNEGSKA. The CDR3 runs 10 amino acids, cysteine and phenylalanine included. Left in the record is the CDR3 DNA by itself, 30 bases read in frame from the first base. For this clone: Its antigen is unknown. Compared with germline, one end of the junction differs, possibly owing to a read error.

TCRbeta CDR3 regions were amplified from genomic DNA by means of the immunoSEQ Assay, a bias-controlled multiplex PCR. Per the original workflow: Within the assay, amplification of reference gene primers was used to estimate how many nucleated cells each sample contained. Sequence reads were collapsed and filtered to measure the absolute abundance of every unique TCRbeta CDR3 rearrangement. Productive Simpson clonality was computed per sample as the square root of Simpson's diversity index over productive rearrangements. TCRdb mirrors the immuneACCESS table, restricted to in-frame sequences. Some clones are absent from its copies; in checked studies, under half trace to an unresolved V gene, and the reason for the others is unknown. V, J and clone size reflect that table, while D and trimming were determined from the DNA. This sample is represented by tens of thousands of clones; around 87% of them were singletons. The top ten clones comprise roughly 15% of the sample.

The sample comprised peripheral blood. The sequence joins TRBV20-1 to TRBJ1-1, with the D gene call left open. This clonotype originated in a human donor in a cohort sampled during active COVID-19. The nucleotides are TGCAGTGCTAGAGATAGTGAACCCCCGTTT. The translation is CSARDSEPPF.